Listed below are T cell receptor beta chains from one sample, sequenced in a study of T cell responses to AZD1222 COVID-19 vaccine. Measured with immunoSEQ multiplex PCR; TCRdb has only the in-frame clones, and not every one. The data show 78,000 or so clones, with around 81% seen just once and around 50% held by the top ten. The sequenced sample was peripheral blood, obtained 28 days after the second AZD1222 dose. These receptors were taken from an adult who received the AZD1222 COVID-19 vaccine. The CDR3 runs from the conserved cysteine through the conserved F or W. D genes are given only for firm matches. Size values are once, few and many counts, or a class for expanded clones, and some rows have none.

clone size,V gene,J gene,D gene,CDR3 DNA,CDR3 protein
NA,TRBV9,TRBJ1-3,NA,TGTGCCAGCAGGGGCCTAGAAAACACCATATATTTT,CASRGLENTIYF
few,TRBV20-1,TRBJ2-5,TRBD2,TGCAGTGCTAGTCCAGCGGGAGGCCAAGAGACCCAGTACTTC,CSASPAGGQETQYF
NA,TRBV28,TRBJ1-5,NA,TGTGCCAGCAGTTTACAACAAAGCAATCAGCCCCAGCATTTT,CASSLQQSNQPQHF
NA,TRBV4-3,TRBJ2-7,NA,TGCGCCAGCAGCCAAGGTGGCAGGGGTTACGAGCAGTACTTC,CASSQGGRGYEQYF
NA,TRBV30,TRBJ2-7,NA,TGTGCCTGGAGTTCAGGGGTGCCCTACGAGCAGTACTTC,CAWSSGVPYEQYF
NA,TRBV30,TRBJ1-1,TRBD1,TGTGCCTGGAGTTCGACTGGACAGGGCTTTTTAGAAGCTTTCTTT,CAWSSTGQGFLEAFF
NA,TRBV19,TRBJ2-2,TRBD1,TGTGCCAGTAAGCAGGGGGCCGGGGAGCTGTTTTTT,CASKQGAGELFF
NA,TRBV19,TRBJ2-7,NA,TGTGCCAGTAGATCTAGCGCCATGTGGTACTTC,CASRSSAMWYF
NA,TRBV7-6,TRBJ1-3,NA,TGTGCCAGCAGCTTAAGAGAAAGACGGTTCTCTGGAAACACCATATATTTT,CASSLRERRFSGNTIYF
NA,TRBV5-4,TRBJ2-2,NA,TGTGCCAGCAGCTTGGGATTAGCAGTCGGGGAGCTGTTTTTT,CASSLGLAVGELFF
NA,TRBV2,TRBJ2-5,TRBD2,TGTGCCAGCATTAGAAATAGCGGGGAGGGAGAGACCCAGTACTTC,CASIRNSGEGETQYF
NA,TRBV18,TRBJ1-6,TRBD1,TGTGCCAGCTCATCTAATCCGGGACAGGGGCAATTTTCACCCCTCCACTTT,CASSSNPGQGQFSPLHF
NA,TRBV6-5,TRBJ2-7,TRBD2,TGTGCCACCTTGGGGGGGACCTACGAGCAGTACTTC,CATLGGTYEQYF
NA,TRBV2,TRBJ2-1,NA,TGTGCCAGCATGGCAGGGAGGTCCTACAATGAGCAGTTCTTC,CASMAGRSYNEQFF
NA,TRBV4-2,TRBJ2-7,NA,TGTGCCAGCTCCCAGGGGAAGGGCGAGCAGTACTTC,CASSQGKGEQYF
few,TRBV28,TRBJ1-5,NA,TGTGCCAGCAGTTCGCGTGGGATGCCCCAGCATTTT,CASSSRGMPQHF
NA,TRBV19,TRBJ2-2,TRBD2,TGTGCCAGTAGCGATTCCGGGACTAGCGGGACCGGGGAGCTGTTTTTT,CASSDSGTSGTGELFF
NA,TRBV7-6,TRBJ1-4,NA,TGTGCCAGCAGCTTTGATGAAAAACTGTTTTTT,CASSFDEKLFF
NA,TRBV9,TRBJ1-1,TRBD1,TGTGCCAGCAGCGTAGGACAGGGGGGGACTGAAGCTTTCTTT,CASSVGQGGTEAFF
NA,TRBV27,TRBJ1-2,NA,TGTGCCAGCAGTCTTAACACGGGAGGGGGCTATGGCTACACCTTC,CASSLNTGGGYGYTF
NA,TRBV14,TRBJ1-6,NA,TGTGCCAGCAGCCAAGTCAGGACGGGGAGGACAATCAATTCACCCCTCCACTTT,CASSQVRTGRTINSPLHF
NA,TRBV28,TRBJ1-2,NA,TGTGCCAGCAGGGGTAGCCTCGGACAGAGGCGGGGCTACACCTTC,CASRGSLGQRRGYTF
NA,TRBV7-6,TRBJ1-5,NA,TGTGCCAGCAGCGAATATCAAGGCTCCGATCAGCCCCAGCATTTT,CASSEYQGSDQPQHF
NA,TRBV5-1,TRBJ1-2,NA,TGCGCCAGCAGCTTGTCTCCGAACTATGGCTACACCTTC,CASSLSPNYGYTF
NA,TRBV7-8,TRBJ1-1,NA,TGTGCCAGCAGCTTAGAACGGACTGGCACTGAAGCTTTCTTT,CASSLERTGTEAFF
few,TRBV19,TRBJ1-2,TRBD1,TGTGCCAGTAGTTCCCGGGACAGGGTGTACACCTTC,CASSSRDRVYTF
NA,TRBV28,TRBJ2-7,TRBD2,TGTGCCAGCAGACCACAGGGACTAGCCTACGAGCAGTACTTC,CASRPQGLAYEQYF
NA,TRBV4-3,TRBJ2-1,NA,TGCGCCAGCAGCCGTTTCGAGCTAGCCCTGAGGTTTCCACGCTCCTACAATGAGCAGTTCTTC,CASSRFELALRFPRSYNEQFF
NA,TRBV19,TRBJ1-5,NA,TGTGCCAGCAACCGGGCCCTAGGTCAGCCCCAGCATTTT,CASNRALGQPQHF
NA,TRBV12-5,TRBJ2-5,TRBD1,TGTGCTAGTGGTTCTTTTGAGACAGGGTCCGTAGAGACCCAGTACTTC,CASGSFETGSVETQYF
NA,TRBV30,TRBJ2-5,TRBD1,TGTGCCGGGGGACAGGGAGGAGAGACCCAGTACTTC,CAGGQGGETQYF
NA,TRBV25-1,TRBJ2-6,NA,TGTGCCAGCAGTGAACCCGGCGTTAGCTATGGGGCCAACGTCCTGACTTTC,CASSEPGVSYGANVLTF
once,TRBV3-1/TRBV3-2,TRBJ2-1,NA,TGTGCCAGCAGCCAAGAGGTGGGGAGCGATGAGCAGTTCTTC,CASSQEVGSDEQFF
NA,TRBV2,TRBJ2-4,NA,TGTGCCAGCAGTGAAGGCCCCCGGACGCTCAAAAACATTCAGTACTTC,CASSEGPRTLKNIQYF
few,TRBV4-3,TRBJ1-5,NA,TGCGCCAGCAGCCAAGATGAGGGTATCCAGCCCCAGCATTTT,CASSQDEGIQPQHF
once,TRBV7-2,TRBJ1-1,NA,TGTGCCAGCAGCCCCGGATGGACTGAAGCTTTCTTT,CASSPGWTEAFF
NA,TRBV5-8,TRBJ1-4,TRBD1,TGTGCCAGCAACTCCGACAGGGAACATGAAAAACTGTTTTTT,CASNSDREHEKLFF
NA,TRBV28,TRBJ2-1,NA,TGTGCCAGCAGGTTCAGGGATGAGCAGTTCTTC,CASRFRDEQFF
NA,TRBV19,TRBJ2-1,TRBD2,TGTGCCAGTAGTCACAGCGGGGGGACCAATGAGCAGTTCTTC,CASSHSGGTNEQFF
NA,TRBV2,TRBJ2-1,TRBD2,TGTGCCATTATGACCGGGACTAGGAACGGGGGTGAGCAGTTCTTC,CAIMTGTRNGGEQFF
NA,TRBV6-2/TRBV6-3,TRBJ1-1,NA,TGTGCCAGCAGTACATATAACACTGAAGCTTTCTTT,CASSTYNTEAFF
NA,TRBV30,TRBJ1-5,TRBD1,TGTGCCTGGAGTGTACTCCAGGGGGCTCGGCAGCCCCAGCATTTT,CAWSVLQGARQPQHF
NA,TRBV7-2,TRBJ2-3,NA,TGTGCCAGCAGCCCCCCCCCAGATACGCAGTATTTT,CASSPPPDTQYF
NA,TRBV29-1,TRBJ2-5,NA,TGCAGCCTGAAGGAGGGCTCGGAGACCCAGTACTTC,CSLKEGSETQYF
NA,TRBV28,TRBJ2-1,TRBD1,TGTGCCAGCAGTTGGGACAGATACAATGAGCAGTTCTTC,CASSWDRYNEQFF
NA,TRBV29-1,TRBJ1-1,NA,TGCAGCGCCTTTAGTGGGGGCAGGGTTACTGAAGCTTTCTTT,CSAFSGGRVTEAFF
NA,TRBV11-2,TRBJ1-3,NA,TGTGCCAGCAGCTTAAGGACATCTAACTCTGGAAACACCATATATTTT,CASSLRTSNSGNTIYF
many,TRBV18,TRBJ2-1,NA,TGTGCCAGCTCACCACCGCCTAGCGCAAATGAGCAGTTCTTC,CASSPPPSANEQFF
NA,TRBV5-1,TRBJ1-2,NA,TGCGCCAGCAGCTTGGGCCAGACAAATGGCTACACCTTC,CASSLGQTNGYTF
NA,TRBV9,TRBJ2-1,TRBD2,TGTGCCAGCAACCAGGCGGGAGAGGTATGGAATGAGCAGTTCTTC,CASNQAGEVWNEQFF
NA,TRBV19,TRBJ1-1,TRBD1,TGTGCCACTCGGACAGGGGCTACCGCGGCCGAAGCTTTCTTT,CATRTGATAAEAFF